The 18 T cell receptor beta chains below all came from one sample that was sequenced in a study of metastatic and nonmetastatic thyroid tumors. TCRdb ran MiXCR on the PCR reads. The sample carries about 39,000 clones, around 20% recorded once. Treatment of any kind had been given to no patient before thyroid surgery. Sequences were obtained from blood. The source is a female donor with papillary thyroid cancer or a benign thyroid nodule (not recorded which). Some clones in this sample may be carry-over from other donors' samples.

This clone was seen a few times. This may be a read error, as it is one base from a much larger clone. Other nucleotide sequences in the sample specify the same CDR3. J is TRBJ2-2 and V is TRBV4-2; D may match TRBD1 or TRBD2 (5 bases each). The CDR3 extends over 13 amino acids. CDR1 is LGHNA, CDR2 YNFKEQ, per germline. DNA for the CDR3: TGTGCCACCCGGGACCCTGCAACCGGTGAGCTGTTTTTT. It codes for CATRDPATGELFF.

CDR3 sequence reads: CASSYWAGPNEQFF. As DNA, the CDR3 is TGTGCCAGCAGTTACTGGGCGGGGCCAAATGAGCAGTTCTTC. The chain joins TRBV6-2 or TRBV6-3 to TRBJ2-1; D may be TRBD2 (6 bases). Trimming pared 1 base from V and 7 bases from J, leaving 11 bases between. CDR1 is MNHEY and CDR2 is SVGEGT in the germline V gene. CDR3 size: 14 residues.

This clone has ten or more counts. The J gene is TRBJ1-3, the V gene TRBV2, with D possibly matching TRBD1 (5 bases). Germline CDR1 SNHLY, CDR2 FYNNEI. The CDR3 has 14 amino acids. Trimming pared 6 bases from V and 7 bases from J, leaving 16 bases between. The DNA for the CDR3 is TGTGCCAGCAGCGACGGGACTCGGGGGAACACCATATATTTT. Translation gives CASSDGTRGNTIYF.

This clone was found a few times. CDR3 DNA sequence: TGTGCCACCAGCAGAGATAAGGCTAGCGGAAACAATGAGCAGTTCTTC. It yields the protein CATSRDKASGNNEQFF. The chain recombines TRBV15 with TRBJ2-1; 7 positions agree with TRBD2. Germline CDR1 LNHNV, CDR2 YYDKDF (reference sequence). Trimming removed 0 bases from V and 5 bases from J; junction bases left unmatched: 7. This CDR3 has 16 residues.

This clone is medium-sized in the sample. The chain combines TRBV19 with TRBJ2-2; 10 positions match TRBD2. The CDR3 sequence is 14 residues long. In germline, CDR1 is LNHDA, CDR2 SQIVND (reference sequence). V gave up 7 bases and J gave up 5 bases; unmatched junction bases: 4. Here the CDR3 reads CASKAGGYTGELFF. The CDR3 region has the DNA TGTGCCAGTAAAGCGGGAGGGTATACCGGGGAGCTGTTTTTT.

This clone was picked up many times. The chain joins TRBV20-1 to TRBJ1-2, with TRBD1 identical over 7 bases. The V and J ends lost 1 base and 3 bases, in that order; junction bases with no gene match: 5. The CDR3 spans 14 residues. The V gene's germline CDR1 is DFQATT and CDR2 SNEGSKA (reference sequence). CDR3 in amino acids: CSARGTGEDYGYTF. CDR3 nucleotides: TGCAGTGCTAGAGGAACAGGGGAGGACTATGGCTACACCTTC.

Ten or more counts support this clone. The V gene is TRBV30, the J gene TRBJ1-4; D is ambiguous. The CDR3 runs to 12 residues. From germline, CDR1 is GTSNPN and CDR2 SVGIG (reference sequence). V was cut by 4 bases and J by 8 bases, with 11 bases left in between. The CDR3 DNA sequence: TGTGCCTGGAACCTGAGGAGGGAAAAACTGTTTTTT. It translates to CAWNLRREKLFF.

This clone was recorded at least ten times. The chain has TRBV7-8 and TRBJ1-5; D unresolved. CDR1 SGHVS and CDR2 FQNEAQ come from the germline V gene. V lost 1 base and J lost 5, with 9 bases in between. The length of the CDR3 is 14 residues. As DNA, the CDR3 is TGTGCCAGCAGCTTAGGGTTCGTAGATCAGCCCCAGCATTTT. It encodes CASSLGFVDQPQHF.

With respect to this clone: One end of the junction does not line up with germline, which may come from a read error. CDR3 region: CASSDINIGELFF. The CDR3 nucleotides are TGTGCCAGCAGTGATATAAACATCGGGGAGCTGTTTTTT. The rearrangement uses TRBV6-1 and TRBJ2-2; D gene unclear. This CDR3 is built from 13 residues. The germline V gene has CDR1 MNHNS and CDR2 SASEGT.

The V gene is TRBV28, the J gene TRBJ2-7; no firm D call. The CDR3 spans 17 residues. CDR1 MDHEN and CDR2 SYDVKM come from the germline V gene. V dropped 7 bases and J dropped 5 bases, with 27 bases sitting between them. Here the CDR3 DNA reads TGTGCCAGCATCCAATCAAGAGGAGTGAGCCTGGGTAACGAGCAGTACTTC. It codes for CASIQSRGVSLGNEQYF.

A word on this clone: One junction end does not reproduce the germline sequence, and a read error may be involved. The genes are TRBV4-3 and TRBJ2-5, with a weak D call TRBD1 (6 bases). The CDR3 extends over 16 amino acids. Germline loops: CDR1 LGHNA, CDR2 YSLEER. In DNA form, the CDR3 reads TGCTCCAGCAGCCAACTTCCCGCAGGGGCTAGCGAGACCCAGTACTTC. It codes for CSSSQLPAGASETQYF.

This clone was found many times. V and J are TRBV24-1 and TRBJ2-1, with 7 bases that match TRBD1. The CDR3 is made up of 17 amino acids. With 3 bases clipped from V and 0 bases from J, the junction kept 7 bases outside the gene matches. CDR1 is KGHDR, CDR2 SFDVKD, per germline. The CDR3 coding sequence is TGTGCCACCAGTGATCAGACGACAGGGAGCTCCTACAATGAGCAGTTCTTC. This sequence encodes CATSDQTTGSSYNEQFF.

This clone was detected ten times or more. The chain joins TRBV10-1 to TRBJ1-1; tentative D call: TRBD1 (5 bases). Germline CDR1 reads WNHNN; CDR2 reads SYGVQD (reference sequence). V was shortened by 0 bases and J by 3 bases, with 23 bases between the two germline ends. This CDR3 is built from 19 residues. CDR3 residues: CASSESKLEGAGRDTEAFF. CDR3 sequence (DNA): TGCGCCAGCAGTGAGTCGAAATTAGAAGGGGCCGGCAGGGACACTGAAGCTTTCTTT.

This clone was counted only a few times. This clone may be a read error of a much larger clone one base away. The chain links TRBV9 to TRBJ1-1, with D possibly TRBD1 on 6 matching bases. The CDR3 has 11 amino acids. The germline V gene encodes CDR1 SGDLS and CDR2 YYNGEE. CDR3 in amino acids: CASGQGYEAFF. In DNA form, the CDR3 reads TGCGCCAGCGGCCAGGGGTATGAAGCTTTCTTT.

Concerning this clone: A much larger clone differs from this one at a single base, so this may be a read error. Here the CDR3 DNA reads TGTGCCATCAGTGAGGGCCTAGCGGGGTCCTGGGAGACCCAGTACTTC. Translated, it gives CAISEGLAGSWETQYF. The chain carries TRBV10-3 and TRBJ2-5, with 9 bases aligning to TRBD2. This CDR3 contains 16 residues. J lost 5 bases, V lost 2 bases, and 9 bases had no gene match. Germline loops: CDR1 ENHRY, CDR2 SYGVKD.

At least ten counts were recorded for this clone. The sample contains more than one DNA sequence encoding this CDR3. V and J are TRBV11-2 and TRBJ2-6; D is undetermined. The V gene's germline CDR1 is SGHAT and CDR2 FQNNGV. There are 16 residues in the CDR3. V lost 3 bases and J lost 0, with 9 bases in between. In nucleotides, the CDR3 is TGTGCCAGCAGCTTGGTCGTATTCTCTGGGGCCAACGTCCTGACTTTC. This sequence encodes CASSLVVFSGANVLTF.

This clone occurred many times. The rearrangement links TRBV18 to TRBJ2-7; a possible D gene is TRBD1 (5 bases). This CDR3 is 14 amino acids long. V lost 6 bases to trimming and J lost 1 base, with 13 bases between them. Germline V lookup: CDR1 KGHSH, CDR2 LQKENI. The CDR3 loop reads CASSTGPGSYEQYF. For the CDR3, the DNA is TGTGCCAGCTCGACCGGTCCAGGGTCCTACGAGCAGTACTTC.

There are many counts of this clone. The chain is built from TRBV12-3 or TRBV12-4 and TRBJ2-7, with TRBD2 identical over 11 bases. The CDR3 length is 14 residues. V lost 8 bases and J lost 6; bases outside the gene matches: 9. The CDR3 is CASAHTSGRSEQYF. The DNA of the CDR3 is TGTGCCAGCGCTCATACTAGCGGGAGAAGCGAGCAGTACTTC.